These 14 T cell receptor beta chains share one sample of origin, sequenced in a study of identical twins. TCRdb recomputed calls from the 5' RACE reads with MiXCR, one row per CDR3 protein. The sample records about 660,000 distinct CDR3 sequences, less than 10% being singletons. The same sample was also used in a study of yellow fever vaccine responses in identical twins.

The sample taken for sequencing was PBMCs. The receptors were gathered from a woman aged 18 to 35 in good health.

This clonotype was seen a few times. This chain joins TRBV6-5 and TRBJ2-6; no definite D call. CDR3 length: 15 residues. V gave up 2 bases and J gave up 4 bases, with 9 bases separating them. CDR1 and CDR2 from the germline V gene are MNHEY and SVGAGI. CDR3 residues: CASSYGPAGANVLTF. The CDR3 region has the DNA TGTGCCAGCAGTTACGGGCCAGCAGGGGCCAACGTCCTGACTTTC.

This clonotype was seen a handful of times. The chain has TRBV6-1 and TRBJ2-2, with D possibly being TRBD1 (5 bases). Germline CDR1 reads MNHNS; CDR2 reads SASEGT. CDR3 length: 14 amino acids. V lost 7 bases and J lost 0, with 9 bases in between. CDR3 nucleotide sequence: TGTGCCAGCATCTCAGGGACGAACACCGGGGAGCTGTTTTTT. Translating gives CASISGTNTGELFF.

The rearrangement links TRBV29-1 to TRBJ2-7; possible D gene TRBD1, 6 bases. Per the germline V gene, CDR1 is SQVTM and CDR2 is ANQGSEA. V was clipped by 4 bases and J by 0 bases, with 13 bases between them. This CDR3 is built from 14 residues. CDR3 nucleotide sequence: TGCAGCGTTGGGGATGGACAGAGCTCCTACGAGCAGTACTTC. Protein: CSVGDGQSSYEQYF.

The chain uses TRBV5-1 and TRBJ2-7, with 10 bases identical to TRBD2. Trimming at V came to 0 bases and at J to 0 bases, leaving 9 bases not matched to a gene. This CDR3 is built from 18 residues. Germline assignment: CDR1 SGHRS and CDR2 YFSETQ. The CDR3 region has the DNA TGCGCCAGCAGCTTGGCCTTCCTAGCGGGGGACCTCTCCTACGAGCAGTACTTC. Protein product: CASSLAFLAGDLSYEQYF.

This clonotype was detected a few times. The V call is TRBV5-1, the J call TRBJ1-2, with D maybe TRBD1 (6 bases). The CDR3 covers 12 residues. V was pared by 4 bases and J by 5 bases, with 9 bases between. Germline loops: CDR1 SGHRS, CDR2 YFSETQ. CDR3 residues: CASSTGQYGYTF. Written as DNA, the CDR3 is TGCGCCAGCAGCACCGGACAGTATGGCTACACCTTC.

In this sample, this clonotype turned up a few times. The rearrangement links TRBV5-6 to TRBJ2-1; 7 bases fit TRBD2. The CDR3 covers 17 residues. Germline CDR1 SGHDT, CDR2 YYEEEE. The junction had 8 bases not matched to a gene; V was cut back by 2 bases and J by 0 bases. The DNA for the CDR3 is TGTGCCAGCAGCTTTGGGAGAGGCGGGAGCTCCTACAATGAGCAGTTCTTC. This codes for CASSFGRGGSSYNEQFF.

The J gene is TRBJ2-7, the V gene TRBV27, with D perhaps matching TRBD1 or TRBD2 (5 bases each). The CDR3 is 14 amino acids. From germline, CDR1 is MNHEY and CDR2 SMNVEV (reference sequence). Deletions cut 3 bases from V and 2 bases from J, with 11 bases between. This chain's CDR3 is CASSFGDLPYEQYF. CDR3 bases: TGTGCCAGCAGTTTTGGGGACCTCCCCTACGAGCAGTACTTC.

The chain couples TRBV29-1 to TRBJ2-1; tentative D call: TRBD1 (5 bases). The CDR3 extends over 11 amino acids. Per the germline V gene, CDR1 is SQVTM and CDR2 is ANQGSEA. The V gene lost 4 bases and the J gene lost 9 bases, with 10 bases spanning the gap. The CDR3, as DNA: TGCAGCGTTGCCAGGGCCAGTGAGCAGTTCTTC. Amino acids: CSVARASEQFF.

The V and J genes are TRBV29-1 and TRBJ2-4; no reliable D call. Trimming removed 7 bases from V and 0 bases from J, with 16 bases in between. Germline loops: CDR1 SQVTM, CDR2 ANQGSEA. This CDR3 spans 15 amino acids. The CDR3 here is CSALGSPLAKNIQYF. For the CDR3, the DNA is TGCAGCGCGCTGGGCAGTCCCCTAGCCAAAAACATTCAGTACTTC.

This clonotype was seen more than once but under ten times. This rearrangement joins TRBV7-2 to TRBJ2-1; D possibly corresponds to TRBD2 (6 bases). This CDR3 is 14 amino acids long. Germline V gene data show CDR1 as SGHTA and CDR2 as FQGNSA. Trimming took 6 bases from V and 6 from J, leaving 15 bases between them. The CDR3 loop is CASRTGTGFNEQFF. In DNA form, the CDR3 reads TGTGCCAGCAGGACCGGGACTGGATTCAATGAGCAGTTCTTC. Filled out from reference TRBV7-2 and TRBJ2-1, the complete variable domain reads GAGVSQSPSNKVTEKGKDVELRCDPISGHTALYWYRQSLGQGLEFLIYFQGNSAPDKSGLPSDRFSAERTGGSVSTLTIQRTQQEDSAVYLCASRTGTGFNEQFFGPGTRLTVL.

This clonotype was counted at least ten times. The genes are TRBV15 and TRBJ2-7; D uncertain. The CDR3 has 13 residues. With 2 bases removed from V and 4 bases from J, the gap between germline ends came to 9 bases. Germline CDR1 reads LNHNV; CDR2 reads YYDKDF (reference sequence). The CDR3 loop is CATSRPNLYEQYF. The CDR3 DNA is TGTGCCACCAGCAGACCTAACTTGTACGAGCAGTACTTC.

At least ten counts were recorded for this clonotype. The chain couples TRBV20-1 to TRBJ2-5; a weak D match, TRBD1 (6 bases). This CDR3 spans 12 amino acids. The germline CDR1 and CDR2 sequences are DFQATT and SNEGSKA (reference sequence). V was cut by 5 bases and J by 3 bases, with 10 bases left in between. The CDR3 coding sequence is TGCAGTGCTCCAACAGGGAAAGAGACCCAGTACTTC. Amino acid sequence: CSAPTGKETQYF.

In its sample, this clonotype was seen a few times. V usage is TRBV29-1 and J usage is TRBJ2-5, with a possible D match to TRBD1 (6 bases). Germline V lookup: CDR1 SQVTM, CDR2 ANQGSEA. CDR3 length equals 12 residues. Trimming removed 5 bases at V and 5 bases at J, with 12 bases between. CDR3 DNA sequence: TGCAGCGTTAAGACAGGCGGGGAGACCCAGTACTTC. This translates into CSVKTGGETQYF.

The rearrangement links TRBV12-3 or TRBV12-4 to TRBJ2-1; the match to TRBD2 covers 9 bases. The CDR3 totals 15 residues. The J segment lost 4 bases and the V segment lost 3 bases, leaving 4 bases of the junction unmatched. The CDR3 DNA follows: TGTGCCAGCAGTTTCCCTAGCGGGACTTACAATGAGCAGTTCTTC. Protein: CASSFPSGTYNEQFF.